The clone carrying this T cell receptor (beta chain) was seen a single time. Its matching antigen is unknown. The data were taken from a study of T cell responses to AZD1222 COVID-19 vaccine. Study results and caveats: Clonal diversity was possibly underestimated, and white British individuals and females predominated among donors. Only a handful of AZD1222 recipients tested seropositive at baseline.

V lost 2 bases and J lost 0, with 5 bases in between. CDR1 is GTSNPN, CDR2 SVGIG, per germline (reference sequence). CDR3 size: 14 residues. The table came from immunoSEQ multiplex PCR; TCRdb's copy has only in-frame clones and leaves some out. Of about 140,000 clones in the sample, approximately 90% are singletons; the top ten hold 2.5% to 3.5%. This sequence originates from an adult who received the AZD1222 COVID-19 vaccine. The rearrangement uses TRBV30 and TRBJ1-6; D ambiguous. This specimen was peripheral blood, taken 28 days after the second AZD1222 dose. The CDR3 DNA reads as TGTGCCTGGAGTCCGGGCTCCTATAATTCACCCCTCCACTTT. It specifies CAWSPGSYNSPLHF.